A selection of T cell receptor beta chains follows, all from one sample in a study of cytomegalovirus exposure and HLA in healthy donors. Produced via immunoSEQ multiplex PCR; TCRdb's table is partial and in-frame only. The table has roughly 100,000 clones, under 85% seen once. Sequenced material: PBMCs. The origin of the receptors is a middle-aged woman in good health and CMV-seronegative. The CDR3 runs from the conserved cysteine through the conserved F or W. The D gene is left open where the match is weak. Size is omitted from some rows. Given values are once, few, many or a class for expanded clones.

TRBV7-2,.,14,.,TRBJ2-1,CASSLGLAPYEQFF,TGTGCCAGCAGCTTAGGGCTAGCGCCGTATGAGCAGTTCTTC
TRBV6-5,.,14,TRBD1,TRBJ1-1,CASSTTGGATEAFF,TGTGCCAGCAGTACGACAGGGGGCGCGACTGAAGCTTTCTTT
TRBV19,few,14,.,TRBJ1-5,CASSTDRHNQPQHF,TGTGCCAGTAGTACTGACAGGCACAATCAGCCCCAGCATTTT
TRBV19,once,13,.,TRBJ2-7,CASSIYSGYEQYF,TGTGCCAGTAGTATTTACAGTGGGTACGAGCAGTACTTC
TRBV7-3,once,14,.,TRBJ2-1,CASSLSGPGNEQFF,TGTGCCAGCAGCCTCTCAGGGCCCGGCAATGAGCAGTTCTTC
TRBV18,once,15,TRBD1,TRBJ2-5,CASSVPGQGVDEQYF,TGTGCCAGCTCAGTACCGGGACAGGGGGTTGATGAGCAGTACTTC
TRBV28,.,13,.,TRBJ2-7,CASHGLYSYEQYF,TGTGCCAGCCATGGTCTCTACTCCTACGAGCAGTACTTC
TRBV7-9,.,13,.,TRBJ2-3,CSSSLEGTDTQYF,TGTTCCAGCAGCTTGGAGGGTACAGATACGCAGTATTTT
TRBV7-2,once,16,TRBD1,TRBJ2-2,CASSLRAGGNTGELFF,TGTGCCAGCAGCTTAAGGGCAGGGGGGAACACCGGGGAGCTGTTTTTT
TRBV6-4,.,15,.,TRBJ2-7,CASSPDREEYYEQYF,TGTGCCAGCAGTCCCGACAGGGAGGAATACTACGAGCAGTACTTC
TRBV23-1,.,14,TRBD1,TRBJ2-7,CANRGQWGHYEQYF,TGCGCCAACAGGGGACAGTGGGGGCACTACGAGCAGTACTTC
TRBV5-6,few,16,.,TRBJ2-7,CASSPGLILGPYEQYF,TGTGCCAGCAGCCCTGGACTTATTTTAGGTCCCTACGAGCAGTACTTC
TRBV15,.,21,TRBD2,TRBJ2-3,CATSIPQGLAGGPFIADTQYF,TGTGCCACCAGCATCCCACAAGGACTAGCGGGAGGGCCATTTATAGCAGATACGCAGTATTTT
TRBV30,.,12,.,TRBJ2-4,CAWSQQGTVQYF,TGTGCCTGGAGTCAGCAGGGCACTGTTCAGTACTTC
TRBV29-1,.,18,TRBD2,TRBJ2-5,CSVEDYWTSGRQGETQYF,TGCAGCGTTGAAGATTATTGGACTAGCGGGAGGCAAGGAGAGACCCAGTACTTC